These 19 T cell receptor beta chains came from one sample sequenced in a study of cytomegalovirus exposure and HLA in healthy donors. In the PCR, 60 Vbeta and 13 Jbeta primers were used. The repertoire was sequenced with immunoSEQ multiplex PCR; TCRdb's copy has only in-frame clones and lacks some. The sample lists 200,000 to 250,000 clones, over 75% occurring once. Sequencing was performed on PBMCs. The receptors shown here come from a human donor in good health.

The CDR3 bases are TGTGCCAGCAGCTCAGGGGGAGCCGGGGACTACAATGAGCAGTTCTTC. Translated: CASSSGGAGDYNEQFF. The chain combines TRBV5-5 with TRBJ2-1, with 7 bases identical to TRBD1. The length of the CDR3 is 16 residues. After removal of 3 bases from V and 3 bases from J, the junction contained 9 bases not matched to a gene. CDR1 is SGHKS, CDR2 YYEKEE, per germline (reference sequence).

This clone was counted between two and nine times. The chain employs TRBV6-1 and TRBJ1-2, with D unclear. The CDR3 has 16 amino acids. Trimming stripped 1 base from V and 7 bases from J, with 19 bases between. Germline-derived CDR1 and CDR2 are MNHNS and SASEGT. CDR3: CASSEDLGKLNGGYTF. For the CDR3, the DNA is TGTGCCAGCAGTGAAGATTTGGGCAAGCTAAATGGTGGCTACACCTTC.

V gene TRBV2 combines with J gene TRBJ1-1; possible D gene TRBD1, 5 bases. This CDR3 region has 13 residues. V lost 8 bases, J lost 2 bases, and 12 bases lay in between. The germline V gene encodes CDR1 SNHLY and CDR2 FYNNEI. The DNA of the CDR3 is TGTGCCAGCGGCAGCAGGGAAAACACTGAAGCTTTCTTT. This translates into CASGSRENTEAFF.

In the case of this clone: Mismatch with germline at one junction end may stem from a read error. The rearrangement links TRBV7-9 to TRBJ2-7; TRBD1 is a possible D gene (6 bases). Germline CDR1 reads SEHNR; CDR2 reads FQNEAQ (reference sequence). The CDR3 spans 14 residues. CDR3 loop: CSSSIRGFPYEQYF. For the CDR3, the DNA is TGTTCCAGCAGCATAAGGGGGTTCCCCTACGAGCAGTACTTC.

This clone was counted only a few times. The genes are TRBV9 and TRBJ1-4; 7 bases map to TRBD1. Germline values: CDR1 SGDLS, CDR2 YYNGEE. The CDR3 is made up of 16 amino acids. J lost 5 bases, V lost 4 bases, and 11 bases had no gene match. The CDR3 bases are TGTGCCAGCAGCCAAGGAACGGGACAGCTAAATGAAAAACTGTTTTTT. This gives the protein CASSQGTGQLNEKLFF.

This clone has just one count. V is TRBV20-1 and J is TRBJ2-7; no clear D gene. Trimming stripped 1 base from V and 4 bases from J, with 5 bases between. Germline V gives CDR1 DFQATT, CDR2 SNEGSKA (reference sequence). The CDR3 has 11 amino acids. The DNA of the CDR3 is TGCAGTGCTAGAGCTAGATACGAGCAGTACTTC. Translating it yields CSARARYEQYF.

The J gene is TRBJ1-1, the V gene TRBV19; 7 bases line up with TRBD1. Germline CDR1 LNHDA, CDR2 SQIVND (reference sequence). The CDR3 loop spans 14 amino acids. The junction had 0 bases not matched to a gene; V was cut back by 1 base and J by 1 base. CDR3 sequence: CASSIGQGNTEAFF. The DNA of the CDR3 is TGTGCCAGTAGTATAGGACAGGGGAACACTGAAGCTTTCTTT.

This sequence joins TRBV2 and TRBJ1-1; a weak D match, TRBD1 (5 bases). CDR1 and CDR2 (germline): SNHLY, FYNNEI. The CDR3 runs to 13 residues. V lost 8 bases and J lost 3, with 13 bases in between. The CDR3, as DNA: TGTGCCAGCGGCCCGCGGGGCGACACTGAAGCTTTCTTT. It is translated as CASGPRGDTEAFF.

This clone has a single count. This chain uses TRBV5-1 with TRBJ1-3; perhaps TRBD1 as D (5 bases). CDR3 length: 17 amino acids. Germline values: CDR1 SGHRS, CDR2 YFSETQ. V lost 4 bases and J 0 bases, leaving 17 bases between the germline ends. Here the CDR3 reads CASSPNLRAHSGNTIYF. The DNA of the CDR3 is TGCGCCAGCAGCCCAAACCTCAGGGCTCACTCTGGAAACACCATATATTTT.

The chain couples TRBV2 to TRBJ2-5, with 12 bases matching TRBD2. Germline values: CDR1 SNHLY, CDR2 FYNNEI. The CDR3 covers 15 residues. J was trimmed by 5 bases and V by 8 bases; bases with no gene match: 9. CDR3 nucleotides: TGTGCCAGCGGGACTAGCGGGCAAGAGAGGGAGACCCAGTACTTC. Amino acids: CASGTSGQERETQYF.

The chain uses TRBV19 and TRBJ2-7; tentative D call: TRBD1 (6 bases). The CDR3 loop spans 15 amino acids. Deletions cut 0 bases from V and 4 bases from J, with 13 bases between. Germline V gene sequence: CDR1 LNHDA, CDR2 SQIVND (reference sequence). Written as DNA, the CDR3 is TGTGCCAGTAGTATAGACAGGGGAATTGGTTACGAGCAGTACTTC. It codes for CASSIDRGIGYEQYF.

CDR3 in DNA: TGTGCCAGCAGTTTATCCCCTCCCTACGAGCAGTACTTC. It encodes CASSLSPPYEQYF. This chain links TRBV27 with TRBJ2-7; the D is unclear. V was cut by 0 bases and J by 2 bases, with 5 bases left in between. CDR3 length: 13 residues. The germline CDR1 and CDR2 sequences are MNHEY and SMNVEV (reference sequence).

The chain recombines TRBV4-3 with TRBJ1-2, with 8 bases fitting TRBD1. The germline CDR1 and CDR2 sequences are LGHNA and YSLEER. V lost 4 bases to trimming and J lost 5 bases; unmatched junction nucleotides: 3. There are 13 residues in the CDR3. The CDR3 region has the DNA TGCGCCAGCAGCCTAACAGGGGGATATGGCTACACCTTC. Amino acids: CASSLTGGYGYTF.

The rearrangement uses TRBV19 and TRBJ1-2, with 8 bases lining up with TRBD1. CDR1 and CDR2 from the germline V gene are LNHDA and SQIVND (reference sequence). Losses at the gene ends were 5 bases for V and 2 bases for J; bases not matched to a gene: 7. The CDR3 is made up of 15 amino acids. As DNA, the CDR3 is TGTGCCAGTAGTCCCCGTCGGACAGGGAACTATGGCTACACCTTC. Protein product: CASSPRRTGNYGYTF.

The CDR3 coding sequence is TGTGCCAGCAGCCGGGGACAGAGCAATGAGCAGTTCTTC. Translating it yields CASSRGQSNEQFF. This chain links TRBV5-4 with TRBJ2-1; 7 bases agree with TRBD1. Trimming took 4 bases from V and 6 from J; bases not matched to a gene: 4. The V gene's germline CDR1 is SGHNT and CDR2 YYREEE (reference sequence). CDR3 length: 13 amino acids.

The chain is built from TRBV4-1 and TRBJ2-7; the D gene is possibly TRBD2 (6 bases). The CDR3 totals 14 residues. The germline gives CDR1 MGHRA, CDR2 YSYEKL. V lost 1 base to trimming and J lost 5 bases, with 12 bases between them. In DNA form, the CDR3 reads TGCGCCAGCAGCCAAGTATCGGGGGTCCACGAGCAGTACTTC. The encoded protein is CASSQVSGVHEQYF.

This clone was picked up one time. This chain links TRBV20-1 with TRBJ2-5; D gene ambiguous. V dropped 3 bases and J dropped 2 bases, with 4 bases sitting between them. Germline lookup yields CDR1 DFQATT and CDR2 SNEGSKA (reference sequence). The CDR3 spans 11 residues. The CDR3: CSASGQETQYF. Here the CDR3 DNA reads TGCAGTGCTAGCGGGCAAGAGACCCAGTACTTC.

J is TRBJ2-3 and V is TRBV11-2; 9 bases map to TRBD2. V lost 0 bases to trimming and J lost 4 bases; unmatched junction nucleotides: 8. The germline gives CDR1 SGHAT, CDR2 FQNNGV. CDR3 size: 17 residues. CDR3 DNA sequence: TGTGCCAGCAGCTTAGATGGTGGGCTAGCGGGATCAGATACGCAGTATTTT. Residues: CASSLDGGLAGSDTQYF.

In this sample, this clone turned up a few times. V and J are TRBV7-6 and TRBJ2-5, with a weak D call TRBD2 (6 bases). Gene TRBJ2-7 matches the end of the DNA better, so the J call may be wrong. CDR3 length: 17 residues. Germline values: CDR1 SGHVS, CDR2 FNYEAQ. The CDR3 here is CASSSPAGRKSSYEQYF. In nucleotides, the CDR3 is TGTGCCAGCAGCTCCCCCGCGGGACGTAAGAGCTCCTACGAGCAGTACTTC.